Each of the 5 T cell receptor beta chains below was sequenced from the same sample in a study of response to subunit inactivated influenza vaccine. TCRdb used MiXCR to reprocess the RT-PCR reads, holding one entry per CDR3 protein. In the table there are hundreds of thousands of distinct CDR3 sequences, roughly 8.2% of which are singletons. The sample consisted of PBMCs from blood, taken less than 30 months after vaccination. The source of these receptors is a man between 50 and 69 years old who received an inactivated influenza vaccine.

This clonotype was recorded at least ten times. The CDR3 DNA follows: TGCAGTGCAACCCCGCCGCGGGGGTCCAATGAGCAGTTCTTC. It codes for CSATPPRGSNEQFF. J is TRBJ2-1 and V is TRBV20-1, with 7 nucleotides matching TRBD2. There are 14 residues in the CDR3. V lost 6 bases, J lost 6 bases, and 11 bases stayed unmatched. Looked up from germline, CDR1 is DFQATT and CDR2 is SNEGSKA (reference sequence).

In this sample, this clonotype turned up many times. The rearrangement links TRBV6-2 or TRBV6-3 to TRBJ2-3; D is perhaps TRBD2 (6 bases). The CDR3 totals 16 residues. The V gene lost 2 bases and the J gene lost 6 bases, with 18 bases spanning the gap. Per the germline V gene, CDR1 is MNHEY and CDR2 is SVGEGT. In DNA, the CDR3 is TGTGCCAGCAGTTACCTGACTAGGTTTCCCACGGATACGCAGTATTTT. Its translation is CASSYLTRFPTDTQYF.

This clonotype has only a few counts. This rearrangement joins TRBV5-1 to TRBJ1-1; TRBD1 matches at 8 bases. This CDR3 spans 11 amino acids. Losses at the gene ends were 4 bases for V and 10 bases for J; bases not matched to a gene: 3. Germline V gene data show CDR1 as SGHRS and CDR2 as YFSETQ. CDR3 coding DNA: TGCGCCAGCAGCACCGGGACAGGAGCTTTCTTT. Protein: CASSTGTGAFF.

This clonotype appeared a single time. This rearrangement joins TRBV29-1 to TRBJ1-1; TRBD1 matches at 8 bases. Looked up from germline, CDR1 is SQVTM and CDR2 is ANQGSEA. The CDR3 has 16 residues. V shed 4 bases and J 0 bases; nucleotides not matched to a gene: 10. Written as DNA, the CDR3 is TGCAGCGTTGCTAGGACAGGGAGTCCCATGAACACTGAAGCTTTCTTT. It encodes CSVARTGSPMNTEAFF. The variable domain in full, completed from reference TRBV29-1 and TRBJ1-1, reads SAVISQKPSRDICQRGTSLTIQCQVDSQVTMMFWYRQQPGQSLTLIATANQGSEATYESGFVIDKFPISRPNLTFSTLTVSNMSPEDSSIYLCSVARTGSPMNTEAFFGQGTRLTVV.

This clonotype was seen a handful of times. The chain joins TRBV6-1 to TRBJ2-7; possible D gene TRBD1, 5 bases. Trimming took off 6 bases at V and 0 bases at J, with 12 bases between the two ends. The length of the CDR3 is 14 residues. Germline lookup yields CDR1 MNHNS and CDR2 SASEGT. In nucleotides, the CDR3 is TGTGCCAGCAGAGCGACAGATATCTCCTACGAGCAGTACTTC. Amino acid sequence: CASRATDISYEQYF.